A selection of T cell receptor beta chains follows, all from one sample in a study of T cell responses to AZD1222 COVID-19 vaccine. Sequencing used immunoSEQ multiplex PCR; TCRdb keeps in-frame clones, though not all of them. The table includes 190,000 or so clones, approximately 93% detected once. This specimen consisted of peripheral blood, obtained 28 days after the second AZD1222 dose. These TCRs come from an adult who received the AZD1222 COVID-19 vaccine. The CDR3 runs from the conserved cysteine through the conserved F or W. Each record gives: V gene, clone size, J gene, D gene, CDR3 protein, CDR3 DNA. D genes are given only for firm matches. Size values are once, few and many counts, or a class for expanded clones, and some rows have none.

>TRBV5-4|.|TRBJ1-2|.
CASSSSLQEASNYGYTF
TGTGCCAGCAGCAGCAGCTTACAGGAGGCCTCGAACTATGGCTACACCTTC
>TRBV6-5|.|TRBJ1-5|TRBD1
CASRRTGGGQPQHF
TGTGCCAGCAGAAGGACAGGGGGCGGTCAGCCCCAGCATTTT
>TRBV19|.|TRBJ2-6|TRBD1
CASSETGPFSGANVLTF
TGTGCCAGTTCGGAGACAGGGCCTTTCTCTGGGGCCAACGTCCTGACTTTC
>TRBV3-1/TRBV3-2|.|TRBJ1-2|.
CASSQDRGRTFYGYTF
TGTGCCAGCAGCCAAGATCGAGGCAGAACCTTCTATGGCTACACCTTC
>TRBV7-2|.|TRBJ1-1|.
CASSLQVAEAFF
TGTGCCAGCAGCTTACAGGTTGCTGAAGCTTTCTTT
>TRBV6-5|.|TRBJ1-1|TRBD1
CASKLDRANTEAFF
TGTGCCAGCAAGTTGGACAGGGCGAACACTGAAGCTTTCTTT
>TRBV29-1|.|TRBJ2-5|TRBD1
CSVEAGGGGETQYF
TGCAGCGTTGAGGCAGGGGGTGGGGGAGAGACCCAGTACTTC
>TRBV19|.|TRBJ1-5|.
CASSIKDTYNQPQHF
TGTGCCAGTAGTATTAAGGACACCTACAATCAGCCCCAGCATTTT
>TRBV10-2|.|TRBJ2-5|TRBD2
CASRGTSGVETQYF
TGCGCCAGCCGCGGGACTAGCGGGGTAGAGACCCAGTACTTC
>TRBV2|.|TRBJ2-2|.
CASSEHGGLNTGELFF
TGTGCCAGCAGTGAACACGGGGGCCTTAACACCGGGGAGCTGTTTTTT
>TRBV14|.|TRBJ1-1|.
CASSQDFGGSTEAFF
TGTGCCAGCAGCCAAGATTTTGGGGGTTCCACCGAAGCTTTCTTT
>TRBV5-1|.|TRBJ2-5|.
CASSSVLVAQETQYF
TGCGCCAGCAGCTCTGTTTTGGTAGCCCAAGAGACCCAGTACTTC
>TRBV6-1|.|TRBJ1-2|.
CASSEGRGYGYTF
TGTGCCAGCAGTGAAGGTCGGGGCTATGGCTACACCTTC
>TRBV6-5|.|TRBJ1-5|.
CASSPGVNSNQPQHF
TGTGCCAGCAGTCCAGGGGTAAACAGCAATCAGCCCCAGCATTTT
>TRBV2|.|TRBJ1-4|TRBD1
CASSLNSGQNEKLFF
TGTGCCAGCAGTCTTAACTCGGGACAGAATGAAAAACTGTTTTTT
>TRBV28|.|TRBJ1-2|.
CASAQAGGIPRGYTF
TGTGCCAGCGCTCAAGCCGGGGGTATACCCCGGGGCTACACCTTC
>TRBV29-1|once|TRBJ1-1|.
CSVEDYRWNFTEAFF
TGCAGCGTTGAAGATTACAGGTGGAACTTCACTGAAGCTTTCTTT
>TRBV25-1|.|TRBJ1-5|.
CASSSGHLSNQPQHF
TGTGCCAGCAGTTCCGGACACCTTAGCAATCAGCCCCAGCATTTT
>TRBV21-1|.|TRBJ1-2|.
CASRNRRQGILTF
TGTGCCAGCAGAAACAGGAGACAGGGGATACTAACCTTC
>TRBV5-5|.|TRBJ1-6|.
CASSLSGRNNSPLHF
TGTGCCAGCAGCTTGTCCGGCAGAAATAATTCACCCCTCCACTTT
>TRBV10-3|.|TRBJ1-1|.
CAISVNTLNTEAFF
TGTGCCATCAGTGTTAATACTTTGAACACTGAAGCTTTCTTT